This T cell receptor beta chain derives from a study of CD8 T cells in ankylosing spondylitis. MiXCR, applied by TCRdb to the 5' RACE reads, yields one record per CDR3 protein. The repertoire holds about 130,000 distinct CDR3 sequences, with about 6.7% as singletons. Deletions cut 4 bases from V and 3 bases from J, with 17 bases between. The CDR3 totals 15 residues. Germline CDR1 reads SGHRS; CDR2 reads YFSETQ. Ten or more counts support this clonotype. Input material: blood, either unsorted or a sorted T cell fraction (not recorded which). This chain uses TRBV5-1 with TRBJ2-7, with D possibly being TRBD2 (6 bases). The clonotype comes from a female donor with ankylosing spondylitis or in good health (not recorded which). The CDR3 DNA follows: TGCGCCAGCAGCCCCCCCGGAGGGGAAGGCTACGAGCAGTACTTC. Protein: CASSPPGGEGYEQYF.